Sequencing of this TCR beta chain was carried out in a study of blood T cell repertoires in COVID-19. Study at large: COVID-19 samples from acute and convalescent phases originated in the United States, Italy and Spain. PBMCs, B-cell-depleted T cells, or T cells were the source of the cDNA or gDNA that made up the material.

Source study methods: From reference gene primer amplification, estimates of nucleated cell counts were derived. Some clones are missing from TCRdb's copy, which holds only in-frame ones; the method was immunoSEQ multiplex PCR. V, J and clone size were drawn from that table, and D and trimming were deduced from the DNA. The sample lists some 200,000 clones, around 81% occurring once. The CDR3 has 15 residues. The germline gives CDR1 MNHEY, CDR2 SVGEGT. Trimming took off 4 bases at V and 5 bases at J, with 16 bases between the two ends. The V gene is TRBV6-2 or TRBV6-3, the J gene TRBJ2-3, with a tentative D call TRBD1 (7 bases). The specimen sequenced was peripheral blood. This clonotype was sampled from a human donor in a cohort sampled during active COVID-19. The CDR3 DNA reads TGTGCCAGCAGTTCCCAGGGGGGCCGCCTAGATACGCAGTATTTT. Its translation is CASSSQGGRLDTQYF.